This T cell receptor beta chain originates from a study of T cell repertoires in cytomegalovirus infection. Study results and caveats: What dominated the ex vivo response were HLA-C-restricted CMV-specific TCR beta clonotypes. Frequencies of public TCR beta families were cumulated, and this identified carriers of CMV plus the relevant HLA.

This clonotype showed up just a few times. The antigen is unknown. TCRdb reprocessed the reads with MiXCR, giving one entry per CDR3 protein. Among 480,000 or so distinct CDR3 sequences listed, about 11% were seen once. Germline CDR1 and CDR2: SGHTA and FQGTGA. The CDR3 sequence is 16 residues long. The junction had 10 bases not matched to a gene; V was cut back by 4 bases and J by 8 bases. The sample was PBMCs. V is TRBV7-3 and J is TRBJ2-1, with 11 positions matching TRBD1. This TCR derives from a human donor in good health (CMV status not recorded). Some clones in this sample may be carry-over from other donors' samples. CDR3 nucleotide sequence: TGTGCCAGCAGCTACCTCGGGACAGGGGGAGGGGATGAGCAGTTCTTC. It is translated as CASSYLGTGGGDEQFF. The variable domain in full, completed from reference TRBV7-3 and TRBJ2-1, reads GAGVSQTPSNKVTEKGKYVELRCDPISGHTALYWYRQSLGQGPEFLIYFQGTGAADDSGLPNDRFFAVRPEGSVSTLKIQRTERGDSAVYLCASSYLGTGGGDEQFFGPGTRLTVL.